The 5 T cell receptor beta chains presented below share a single source sample, sequenced in a study of cytomegalovirus exposure and HLA in healthy donors. PCR involved 60 Vbeta and 13 Jbeta primers. The method was immunoSEQ multiplex PCR; TCRdb's version includes in-frame clones alone and lacks a portion of them. This sample yields 170,000 or so clones, of which about 80% are seen a single time; 4.8% belongs to the top ten. The sequencing sample was made of PBMCs. These receptors all come from a man aged 18 to 29 in good health and CMV-seronegative.

V usage is TRBV18 and J usage is TRBJ2-2; no definite D call. The V and J ends lost 3 bases and 0 bases respectively, with 11 bases between them. The CDR3 spans 16 residues. Germline CDR1 reads KGHSH; CDR2 reads LQKENI. The CDR3 sequence: CASSPYVDANTGELFF. The CDR3 nucleotides read TGTGCCAGCTCACCTTACGTAGATGCGAACACCGGGGAGCTGTTTTTT. Filled out from reference TRBV18 and TRBJ2-2, the complete variable domain reads NAGVMQNPRHLVRRRGQEARLRCSPMKGHSHVYWYRQLPEEGLKFMVYLQKENIIDESGMPKERFSAEFPKEGPSILRIQQVVRGDSAAYFCASSPYVDANTGELFFGEGSRLTVL.

The J gene is TRBJ2-7, the V gene TRBV27, with 8 nucleotides matching TRBD2. The V and J ends lost 5 bases and 2 bases, in that order; junction bases with no gene match: 5. Looked up from germline, CDR1 is MNHEY and CDR2 is SMNVEV (reference sequence). The CDR3 extends over 14 amino acids. The CDR3 loop is CASSPRGGTYEQYF. Here the CDR3 DNA reads TGTGCCAGCAGTCCCCGGGGGGGAACCTACGAGCAGTACTTC.

V usage is TRBV7-9 and J usage is TRBJ2-1; no definite D call. V lost 5 bases, J lost 4 bases, and 6 bases lay in between. The CDR3 runs to 12 residues. The germline gives CDR1 SEHNR, CDR2 FQNEAQ (reference sequence). CDR3 region: CASSPGYNEQFF. The CDR3, as DNA: TGTGCCAGCAGCCCCGGGTACAATGAGCAGTTCTTC.

The genes are TRBV4-1 and TRBJ1-2; unclear D gene. The V gene's germline CDR1 is MGHRA and CDR2 YSYEKL. This CDR3 has 17 amino acids. The germline V and J ends were trimmed by 1 base and 0 bases, with 15 bases remaining between them. As DNA, the CDR3 is TGCGCCAGCAGCCAAGTTTATGGGAGCACCTCTAACTATGGCTACACCTTC. Its protein is CASSQVYGSTSNYGYTF.

This rearrangement joins TRBV5-1 to TRBJ2-3; TRBD2 agrees at 12 bases. From germline, CDR1 is SGHRS and CDR2 YFSETQ. The CDR3 consists of 16 residues. J was trimmed by 4 bases and V by 3 bases; bases with no gene match: 6. The DNA for the CDR3 is TGCGCCAGCAGCTCGCGACTAGCGGGGGAGGCAGATACGCAGTATTTT. Encoded protein: CASSSRLAGEADTQYF.